The rows below give T cell receptor beta chains drawn from one sample of a study of cytomegalovirus exposure and HLA in healthy donors. Using immunoSEQ multiplex PCR, the repertoire was profiled, and TCRdb retains in-frame clones only, with some absent. The sample holds some 98,000 clones, less than 90% seen once. What was sequenced was PBMCs. The source is a man aged 18 to 29 in good health and CMV-seropositive. Each CDR3 is given with its conserved first and last residue. D genes are given only for firm matches. The size of a clone is reported for some rows only, either as once, few or many, or as a class for expanded clones.

J	V	D	size	DNA	CDR3
TRBJ1-5	TRBV5-1	-	-	TGCGCCAGCAGCTTGCTATTCTGGAGAACCAATCAGCCCCAGCATTTT	CASSLLFWRTNQPQHF
TRBJ2-7	TRBV2	-	-	TGTGCCAGCAGTTACTCCTACGAGCAGTACTTC	CASSYSYEQYF
TRBJ1-5	TRBV5-5	TRBD1	-	TGTGCCAGCAGATCAACGACAGGGAGCAATCAGCCCCAGCATTTT	CASRSTTGSNQPQHF
TRBJ2-7	TRBV28	TRBD2	-	TGTGCCAGCTGCCCTAGCGGGAGCTCCTACGAGCAGTACTTC	CASCPSGSSYEQYF
TRBJ2-3	TRBV10-2	-	-	TGCGCCAGCAGTGAGGACAGGCTGGGTGGAGATACGCAGTATTTT	CASSEDRLGGDTQYF
TRBJ1-2	TRBV6-4	-	-	TGTGCCAGCAGCCCTGGGTCAGGGAACTATGGCTACACCTTC	CASSPGSGNYGYTF
TRBJ1-2	TRBV4-3	TRBD1	-	TGCGCCAGCAGCCATGGGGGACAGATAGTTGGGGGCTACACCTTC	CASSHGGQIVGGYTF
TRBJ2-7	TRBV5-1	-	once	TGCGCCAGCAGCTTGGCCCCAGGGCAATCCTACGAGCAGTACTTC	CASSLAPGQSYEQYF
TRBJ2-7	TRBV7-8	-	few	TGTGCCAGCAGCCTGGACAGCTCCTACGAGCAGTACTTC	CASSLDSSYEQYF
TRBJ1-1	TRBV6-1	TRBD1	once	TGTGCCAGCAGTGATCGGGACAGGGCTTACACTGAAGCTTTCTTT	CASSDRDRAYTEAFF
TRBJ1-1	TRBV28	TRBD1	-	TGTGCCAGCAGCTCGGGACAGGGGACTGAAGCTTTCTTT	CASSSGQGTEAFF
TRBJ2-1	TRBV19	TRBD2	once	TGTGCCAGTTCAACAATAGGAGTGGCTAGCGGGAAGGAGCAGTTCTTC	CASSTIGVASGKEQFF
TRBJ2-7	TRBV6-1	-	once	TGTGCCAGCAGTGAGTTGGGGGGGCGGCGGTCCTACGAGCAGTACTTC	CASSELGGRRSYEQYF
TRBJ2-2	TRBV7-3	TRBD2	-	TGTGCCAGCAGCCGCGGGGGGGCTGACACCGGGGAGCTGTTTTTT	CASSRGGADTGELFF
TRBJ1-1	TRBV9	TRBD1	-	TGTGCCAGCAGCGTAGTGCTAGTTGTTGGGACAGGGGGCTTCACTGAAGCTTTCTTT	CASSVVLVVGTGGFTEAFF
TRBJ1-2	TRBV7-9	-	-	TGTGCCAGCAGCTTAGGGGCGGGGGAGGATGGCTACACCTTC	CASSLGAGEDGYTF
TRBJ1-5	TRBV5-8	-	-	TGTGCCAGCAGTTTTATTGACAGCGTCGATCAGCCCCAGCATTTT	CASSFIDSVDQPQHF
TRBJ1-1	TRBV7-9	-	-	TGTGCCAGCAGCTCCTCATCAGGGGCAAACACTGAAGCTTTCTTT	CASSSSSGANTEAFF
TRBJ2-5	TRBV7-2	TRBD2	-	TGTGCCAGCAGCTTGACTAGCGGACCGGAGACCCAGTACTTC	CASSLTSGPETQYF
TRBJ2-3	TRBV11-2	TRBD2	-	TGTGCCAGCAGCAAAAGACTAGCGGTCGGCACAGATACGCAGTATTTT	CASSKRLAVGTDTQYF
TRBJ1-6	TRBV27	TRBD1	few	TGTGCCAGCAGCAGAACCGGGACAGGGTTGAATTCACCCCTCCACTTT	CASSRTGTGLNSPLHF
TRBJ2-2	TRBV11-1	TRBD2	-	TGTGCCAGCAGCCATAGCGGGGAGAACACCGGGGAGCTGTTTTTT	CASSHSGENTGELFF
TRBJ1-2	TRBV5-1	-	-	TGCGCCAGCAGCCCGTTTCTCTATGGCTACACCTTC	CASSPFLYGYTF
TRBJ1-3	TRBV7-8	-	-	TGTGCCAGCAGCTTAGTTGCACAGGGTGAAAACACCATATATTTT	CASSLVAQGENTIYF